One T cell receptor (beta chain) is described in this entry. What it binds is not known. The entry originates in a study of T cell responses to AZD1222 COVID-19 vaccine. Overall study results and limits: It was only a handful of AZD1222 recipients who were seropositive at baseline. The peak T cell response came first, and repertoires were sampled only after it. Increases in Spike-specific TCR breadth and depth were seen after two AZD1222 doses.

Measured with immunoSEQ multiplex PCR; TCRdb has only the in-frame clones, and not every one. The sample has approximately 120,000 clones; roughly 92% are singletons. This sequence was found in an adult in good health. Source: peripheral blood, taken on day 0 of AZD1222 vaccination.

In nucleotides, the CDR3 is TGTGCCAGCAGCCATCGGACGGGACTAGCGGGGGTTATACCCACAGATACGCAGTATTTT. Translated, it gives CASSHRTGLAGVIPTDTQYF. V gene TRBV3-1 (or the pseudogene TRBV3-2) combines with J gene TRBJ2-3, with 14 bases fitting TRBD2. The V segment lost 3 bases and the J segment 2 bases; nucleotides outside the gene matches: 13. From germline, CDR1 is LGHDT and CDR2 YNNKEL (reference sequence). The CDR3 runs 20 residues.